These 24 T cell receptor beta chains came from one sample sequenced in a study of blood T cell repertoires in COVID-19. Clones were read by immunoSEQ multiplex PCR, and TCRdb kept only the in-frame ones, dropping some. The table records under 80,000 clones, 85% of them present only once. Sequenced material: peripheral blood. These TCRs come from a man between 70 and 80 years old with acute or convalescent COVID-19.

The chain uses TRBV7-9 and TRBJ2-1, with TRBD1 matching 7 bases. J was trimmed by 3 bases and V by 5 bases; bases with no gene match: 4. The CDR3 contains 14 residues. Germline V gene sequence: CDR1 SEHNR, CDR2 FQNEAQ (reference sequence). The chain's CDR3 is CASSARDSYNEQFF. CDR3 sequence (DNA): TGTGCCAGCAGCGCTCGGGACAGCTACAATGAGCAGTTCTTC. Looking up the rest from reference TRBV7-9 and TRBJ2-1 gives the full variable domain: DTGVSQNPRHKITKRGQNVTFRCDPISEHNRLYWYRQTLGQGPEFLTYFQNEAQLEKSRLLSDRFSAERPKGSFSTLEIQRTEQGDSAMYLCASSARDSYNEQFFGPGTRLTVL.

This rearrangement joins TRBV10-1 to TRBJ2-7; the match to TRBD1 covers 8 bases. Germline CDR1 is WNHNN and CDR2 is SYGVQD (reference sequence). Unmatched junction bases numbered 6, after V lost 3 bases and J lost 5 bases. The CDR3 runs to 14 residues. The CDR3, as DNA: TGCGCCAGCAGTGAAAGGACAGGGTCCCACGAGCAGTACTTC. This codes for CASSERTGSHEQYF.

Details on this clone: The junction and the germline gene differ at one end; a read error may be behind it. This rearrangement joins TRBV7-7 to TRBJ2-5; 11 nucleotides line up with TRBD2. The germline V gene has CDR1 SSHAT and CDR2 FNYEAQ (reference sequence). This CDR3 is 15 amino acids long. In DNA, the CDR3 is TGTGCTAGCAGCTTAGGCTCTAGCGGGGGGGAGACCCAGTACTTC. This gives the protein CASSLGSSGGETQYF.

The chain is built from TRBV5-1 and TRBJ2-1; TRBD2 aligns across 10 bases. The germline gives CDR1 SGHRS, CDR2 YFSETQ. The CDR3 runs to 18 residues. J lost 1 base, V lost 1 base, and 8 bases had no gene match. CDR3 nucleotides: TGCGCCAGCAGCTTGAGTAGCGGGGGGTCCTCGTCCTACAATGAGCAGTTCTTC. This gives the protein CASSLSSGGSSSYNEQFF.

This clone was observed a single time. The rearrangement joins TRBV18 to TRBJ2-7; 10 bases match TRBD2. This CDR3 has 19 residues. The ends lost 6 bases at V and 2 bases at J; junction bases unmatched: 19. Per the germline V gene, CDR1 is KGHSH and CDR2 is LQKENI. The CDR3 protein is CASSPLSRGGSGGPYEQYF. In DNA form, the CDR3 reads TGTGCCAGCTCGCCCCTCTCCAGGGGTGGTAGCGGGGGGCCCTACGAGCAGTACTTC.

This chain joins TRBV24-1 and TRBJ2-1; the D gene is possibly TRBD1 (5 bases). The V gene lost 2 bases and the J gene lost 4 bases, with 11 bases spanning the gap. The CDR3 spans 15 residues. Germline CDR1 reads KGHDR; CDR2 reads SFDVKD. Here the CDR3 reads CATSDSLQGYNEQFF. The CDR3 DNA reads as TGTGCCACCAGTGATTCCTTGCAGGGTTACAATGAGCAGTTCTTC.

The CDR3 protein is CASSWDTQETQYF. The CDR3 nucleotides read TGTGCCAGCAGTTGGGACACCCAAGAGACCCAGTACTTC. V usage is TRBV6-5 and J usage is TRBJ2-5; D perhaps matches TRBD1 (6 bases). The V gene lost 4 bases and the J gene lost 1 base, with 7 bases spanning the gap. The CDR3 is made up of 13 amino acids. CDR1 is MNHEY and CDR2 is SVGAGI in the germline V gene.

This chain links TRBV7-9 with TRBJ2-1, with D maybe TRBD1 (6 bases). Germline lookup yields CDR1 SEHNR and CDR2 FQNEAQ (reference sequence). The CDR3 loop spans 15 amino acids. V dropped 6 bases and J dropped 0 bases, with 12 bases sitting between them. The CDR3 DNA sequence: TGTGCCAGCAGATTCGACAGGCTCTCCTACAATGAGCAGTTCTTC. This sequence encodes CASRFDRLSYNEQFF.

The chain couples TRBV2 to TRBJ2-7, with D possibly TRBD1 on 6 matching bases. Trimming removed 4 bases from V and 0 bases from J, with 10 bases in between. CDR1 and CDR2 (germline): SNHLY, FYNNEI. This CDR3 is 14 amino acids long. CDR3 DNA sequence: TGTGCCAGCAGTGTGAACAGGGACTCCTACGAGCAGTACTTC. This translates into CASSVNRDSYEQYF.

The chain joins TRBV28 to TRBJ1-2; D is undetermined. With 6 bases removed from V and 3 bases from J, the gap between germline ends came to 8 bases. Germline values: CDR1 MDHEN, CDR2 SYDVKM. This CDR3 is 12 amino acids long. The CDR3 DNA reads TGTGCCAGCAGGGGCACCGACTATGGCTACACCTTC. Translated: CASRGTDYGYTF.

The chain combines TRBV2 with TRBJ1-1; D is uncertain. The length of the CDR3 is 13 residues. V lost 4 bases and J 1 base, leaving 7 bases between the germline ends. Germline CDR1 is SNHLY and CDR2 is FYNNEI. CDR3 residues: CASSGGGNTEAFF. The CDR3 DNA is TGTGCCAGCAGTGGGGGAGGGAACACTGAAGCTTTCTTT. Together with reference TRBV2 and TRBJ1-1, the CDR3 gives the full variable domain: EPEVTQTPSHQVTQMGQEVILRCVPISNHLYFYWYRQILGQKVEFLVSFYNNEISEKSEIFDDQFSVERPDGSNFTLKIRSTKLEDSAMYFCASSGGGNTEAFFGQGTRLTVV.

The rearrangement links TRBV28 to TRBJ2-7, with 8 bases that match TRBD1. CDR3 length: 14 residues. The germline CDR1 and CDR2 sequences are MDHEN and SYDVKM. Germline trimming cut 7 bases from V and 3 bases from J; bases unmatched to any gene: 8. CDR3 residues: CASTTGTGHYEQYF. Here the CDR3 DNA reads TGTGCCAGCACCACCGGGACAGGTCACTACGAGCAGTACTTC.

This rearrangement joins TRBV6-5 to TRBJ2-1, with D possibly matching TRBD1 (5 bases). V dropped 8 bases and J dropped 4 bases, with 15 bases sitting between them. There are 14 residues in the CDR3. CDR1 MNHEY and CDR2 SVGAGI come from the germline V gene. CDR3 sequence: CASGVVRDYNEQFF. The CDR3 nucleotides read TGTGCCAGCGGGGTGGTCAGGGATTACAATGAGCAGTTCTTC.

The gene calls are TRBV7-2 and TRBJ1-1; the match to TRBD1 covers 7 bases. This CDR3 spans 15 amino acids. Germline CDR1 SGHTA, CDR2 FQGNSA. The V and J ends lost 2 bases and 2 bases, in that order; junction bases with no gene match: 5. CDR3 protein: CASSLFGTVNTEAFF. In DNA form, the CDR3 reads TGTGCCAGCAGCTTATTCGGGACAGTTAACACTGAAGCTTTCTTT.

This clone was recorded once. The chain uses TRBV11-2 and TRBJ2-3; 9 bases map to TRBD1. This CDR3 spans 15 amino acids. The trim removed 5 bases at V and 5 bases at J, leaving 8 bases unmatched. In germline, CDR1 is SGHAT, CDR2 FQNNGV. The CDR3 loop reads CASSRRTGEGDTQYF. In DNA form, the CDR3 reads TGTGCCAGCAGCAGAAGGACAGGGGAGGGAGATACGCAGTATTTT. The full variable domain, rest sourced from reference TRBV11-2 and TRBJ2-3, is EAGVAQSPRYKIIEKRQSVAFWCNPISGHATLYWYQQILGQGPKLLIQFQNNGVVDDSQLPKDRFSAERLKGVDSTLKIQPAKLEDSAVYLCASSRRTGEGDTQYFGPGTRLTVL.

This clone occurred once. The rearrangement uses TRBV7-2 and TRBJ2-5, with D possibly matching TRBD1 (6 bases). Trimming removed 4 bases from V and 5 bases from J, with 20 bases in between. Per the germline V gene, CDR1 is SGHTA and CDR2 is FQGNSA. This CDR3 is built from 16 residues. CDR3 DNA sequence: TGTGCCAGCAGCTCGGTCACCGGGACACTGGGGGAGACCCAGTACTTC. Protein: CASSSVTGTLGETQYF.

V is TRBV28 and J is TRBJ2-5, with 8 bases that match TRBD1. V lost 5 bases and J lost 6; bases outside the gene matches: 11. The germline gives CDR1 MDHEN, CDR2 SYDVKM. This CDR3 contains 15 residues. CDR3 sequence: CASSPSGQGAKTQYF. Written as DNA, the CDR3 is TGTGCCAGCAGTCCCTCAGGACAGGGAGCGAAGACCCAGTACTTC.

The chain links TRBV7-3 to TRBJ2-2; D gene unclear. The CDR3 contains 13 residues. The germline V gene has CDR1 SGHTA and CDR2 FQGTGA. Trimming took 1 base from V and 6 from J, leaving 6 bases between them. The CDR3 here is CASSLIPAGELFF. DNA for the CDR3: TGTGCCAGCAGCTTAATCCCGGCCGGGGAGCTGTTTTTT. Full variable domain (rest looked up from reference TRBV7-3 and TRBJ2-2): GAGVSQTPSNKVTEKGKYVELRCDPISGHTALYWYRQSLGQGPEFLIYFQGTGAADDSGLPNDRFFAVRPEGSVSTLKIQRTERGDSAVYLCASSLIPAGELFFGEGSRLTVL.

The chain combines TRBV4-1 with TRBJ1-2, with D possibly TRBD1 on 6 matching bases. V gave up 3 bases and J gave up 4 bases, with 12 bases separating them. Germline lookup yields CDR1 MGHRA and CDR2 YSYEKL. The CDR3 spans 14 residues. CDR3 DNA: TGCGCCAGCAGCCAGGTGACAGGCACCTATGGCTACACCTTC. Amino acid sequence: CASSQVTGTYGYTF.

This sequence joins TRBV10-1 and TRBJ2-3; 8 nucleotides agree with TRBD2. Trimming cost V 6 bases and J 0 bases; bases outside gene matches: 5. The CDR3 is 15 amino acids. Germline V lookup: CDR1 WNHNN, CDR2 SYGVQD (reference sequence). The CDR3 loop reads CASSTAGVSTDTQYF. Written as DNA, the CDR3 is TGCGCCAGCAGCACAGCGGGGGTTAGCACAGATACGCAGTATTTT.

The genes are TRBV5-6 and TRBJ2-6; maybe TRBD1 (5 bases). The length of the CDR3 is 17 residues. Germline V CDR1 and CDR2: SGHDT, YYEEEE. Trimming removed 6 bases from V and 0 bases from J, with 16 bases in between. As DNA, the CDR3 is TGTGCCAGCATAGCTCAGGGATTCCTCTCTGGGGCCAACGTCCTGACTTTC. Amino acid sequence: CASIAQGFLSGANVLTF.

This clone was observed a few times. The genes are TRBV4-2 and TRBJ1-2, with D perhaps matching TRBD1 (6 bases). The CDR3 is made up of 13 amino acids. Germline assignment: CDR1 LGHNA and CDR2 YNFKEQ. Trimming stripped 0 bases from V and 6 bases from J, with 8 bases between. The chain's CDR3 is CASSQDRQDGYTF. The CDR3 DNA reads as TGTGCCAGCAGCCAAGATCGACAGGATGGCTACACCTTC.

The rearrangement links TRBV9 to TRBJ2-7; 9 bases fit TRBD1. J was trimmed by 6 bases and V by 0 bases; bases with no gene match: 4. Germline CDR1 is SGDLS and CDR2 is YYNGEE. This CDR3 is built from 14 residues. The CDR3 protein is CASSVGGTGTEQYF. For the CDR3, the DNA is TGTGCCAGCAGCGTAGGGGGGACAGGGACCGAGCAGTACTTC.

This sequence joins TRBV5-4 and TRBJ1-5, with a possible D match to TRBD1 (6 bases). Per germline, CDR1 SGHNT and CDR2 YYREEE (reference sequence). This CDR3 has 14 amino acids. The V end was cut by 1 base, the J end by 5 bases, with 10 bases between. CDR3 sequence: CASSLQGRDQPQHF. CDR3 DNA sequence: TGTGCCAGCAGCTTGCAGGGGAGGGATCAGCCCCAGCATTTT.